This T cell receptor beta chain was identified in a study of T cell responses to AZD1222 COVID-19 vaccine. Recipients boosted at about 4 weeks or about 12 weeks are pooled. This CDR3 has 15 amino acids. Germline CDR1 and CDR2: SGHTA and FQGTGA. The germline V and J ends were trimmed by 2 bases and 1 base, with 11 bases remaining between them. Repertoires were generated with immunoSEQ multiplex PCR, while TCRdb's copy carries only in-frame clones and drops some. The table includes under 150,000 clones, approximately 92% detected once. The source of this sequence is an adult who received the AZD1222 COVID-19 vaccine. The chain couples TRBV7-3 to TRBJ1-1; D not resolved. Sequencing was performed on peripheral blood, taken 28 days after the second AZD1222 dose. The CDR3 is CASSLRGPPNTEAFF. DNA for the CDR3: TGTGCCAGCAGCTTACGTGGGCCCCCGAACACTGAAGCTTTCTTT.